This T cell receptor (beta chain) was documented in a study of T cells in Graves' hyperthyroidism and ophthalmopathy (dated by TCRdb to 2018 to 2020). For the study in its entirety: Peripheral blood samples were taken at initial diagnosis, before any treatment was given. The paper describes TCR Vbeta CDR3 sequencing of around 140 peripheral blood samples, made up of some 40 ophthalmopathy patients, around 73 hyperthyroidism patients and about 17 progressor patients. The study also compared thyroid tissue and blood T-cell repertoires from over 5 Graves' hyperthyroidism patients. For training and testing, the 100 or so patients in the discovery cohort were randomly divided in a 7:3 ratio. Prospective prediction of ophthalmopathy was tested in an independent validation cohort of approximately 18 hyperthyroidism patients and some 17 patients who later progressed to ophthalmopathy. TCR V-J signatures able to tell the groups apart were searched for in a discovery cohort of approximately 95 patients, of whom fewer than 45 had Graves' ophthalmopathy and some 60 had stable Graves' hyperthyroidism. After sampling, hyperthyroidism patients received methimazole starting at 30 mg daily, and ophthalmopathy patients received high-dose intravenous methylprednisolone.

The germline V gene encodes CDR1 SGHAT and CDR2 FQNNGV. From the cysteine up to the phenylalanine, the CDR3 has a length of 16 residues. Only the CDR3 region is kept as DNA, spanning 48 bases read in frame from base 1. The junction carries 19 bases between V and J, which are trimmed by 5 bases and 3 bases respectively. A patient counted as having stable Graves' hyperthyroidism if no progression to ophthalmopathy occurred over 18 months of follow-up. Hyperthyroidism patients were newly diagnosed, had a disease duration of under 2 months, and were aged 18 to 65 years. The study excluded patients with uncontrolled infections, other autoimmune diseases, pregnancy or lactation. Diagnoses were based on clinical symptoms, serum thyroxine and TRAb, thyroid ultrasound and orbital computed tomography. PBMCs were isolated from approximately 10 ml of fresh peripheral blood by Ficoll-Paque density gradient centrifugation. Trizol reagent was used to extract total RNA, and RNA quality was then checked on an Agilent 2100 Bioanalyzer.

A note on this clonotype: Its recognized antigen is unknown. Base qualities are not provided; no much larger clone lies one nucleotide away.

The paper as a whole reports these results and caveats: In cross-validation, a model built on a 13 V-J signature told ophthalmopathy apart from stable hyperthyroidism with 87.88% sensitivity and around 81% specificity, and in testing the same model reached 80%/75%. Sample size was not statistically predetermined, and investigators were not blinded to group allocation. During validation, the model predicted progression to ophthalmopathy a median of approximately 6.5 months ahead of onset, with around 70% sensitivity and more than 72% specificity. Most expanded thyroid clonotypes (frequency above 0.001) were also detected in blood, suggesting blood repertoires may reflect thyroid immune responses.

TCR beta CDR3 regions were amplified from RNA transcripts. For the first round of RT-PCR on the TCR CDR3, the HTBI primer set was used together with the Qiagen OneStep RT-PCR kit. Libraries were constructed in a second round of multiplex PCR, after which size selection and purification were performed. The libraries were sequenced on an Illumina HiSeq2000 using paired-end 100 bp reads. On the authors' methods: Raw data were processed with SOAPnuke, discarding reads with adapters, uncalled bases, mean Phred below 15, or no exact constant-primer or identifier match. COPE v1.2.5 was used to merge high-quality paired reads, and clonotypes were defined as unique nucleotide sequences. MiTCR v1.1 was used to align the clonotypes against IMGT TRBV, TRBD and TRBJ reference segments. Analysis was restricted to V-J combinations with a frequency above 0.0001, which covered roughly 99% of repertoires. A TCS score was defined as the ratio between F50 (clonal expansion) and ExV (chaos), using BLOSUM62-based TCRdist between CDR3 peptides within each V-J. Welch's t-statistics and random forest reduced approximately 520 V-J features to 13, which were used in a naive Bayes classifier (R e1071). The Morisita-Horn index was used to measure how similar the thyroid and blood repertoires were. TCRdb handled the public reads itself, with Q25 trimming in fastp and clone calling in MiXCR, and kept productive beta chains. When rows share a CDR3 protein, they turn into one entry using the most common DNA and genes. These V and J calls derive from TCRdb rather than the authors' analysis. The sample table contains around 720,000 distinct CDR3 sequences; only one count was recorded for 35% of them. The ten largest make up 31% of the sample.

The clonotype was recovered from a woman aged 40 to 55 with Graves' hyperthyroidism. The chain links TRBV11-2 with TRBJ1-1; tentative D gene TRBD1, with 6 bases matching. Sequenced input: blood. The CDR3 region reads CASSRKGGWDDTEAFF. At the DNA level, the sequence is TGTGCCAGCAGCCGAAAGGGGGGTTGGGATGACACTGAAGCTTTCTTT.